These T cell receptor beta chains were read from a single sample in a study of cytomegalovirus exposure and HLA in healthy donors. Data came from immunoSEQ multiplex PCR; TCRdb stores just in-frame clones and leaves some out. The sample has about 180,000 clones, roughly 86% seen once; the top ten hold approximately 2.5%. Sequenced material: PBMCs. These receptors all stem from a man aged 18-30 years in good health and CMV-seropositive. CDR3s include the opening cysteine and the closing phenylalanine or tryptophan. A D gene is named only where the DNA matches it firmly. The size of a clone is reported for some rows only, either as once, few or many, or as a class for expanded clones.

D	size	V	J	CDR3	DNA
TRBD1	-	TRBV7-8	TRBJ1-1	CASSFGQGDRGAFF	TGTGCCAGCAGCTTCGGACAGGGAGATCGCGGAGCTTTCTTT
-	few	TRBV28	TRBJ1-2	CATQANYGYTF	TGTGCCACCCAGGCCAACTATGGCTACACCTTC
-	-	TRBV7-9	TRBJ1-1	CASSLNRGEGRTEAFF	TGTGCCAGCAGCTTAAATAGGGGAGAGGGGAGGACTGAAGCTTTCTTT
-	-	TRBV11-2	TRBJ2-7	CASAGTPEGEQYF	TGTGCCAGCGCGGGGACCCCCGAGGGCGAGCAGTACTTC
-	-	TRBV28	TRBJ2-7	CATGLRSYEQYF	TGTGCCACCGGACTCCGATCCTACGAGCAGTACTTC
TRBD2	-	TRBV18	TRBJ2-2	CASSRFPGLARPEGTGELFF	TGTGCCAGCTCACGGTTCCCGGGACTAGCGAGACCCGAGGGCACCGGGGAGCTGTTTTTT
TRBD2	-	TRBV7-8	TRBJ2-7	CASSLVIAGASYEQYF	TGTGCCAGCAGCTTAGTAATAGCGGGGGCCTCCTACGAGCAGTACTTC
TRBD1	-	TRBV27	TRBJ1-5	CASSRDRGGQPQHF	TGTGCCAGCAGCCGAGACAGGGGGGGTCAGCCCCAGCATTTT
-	-	TRBV4-1	TRBJ2-1	CASSHPVGEQFF	TGCGCCAGCAGCCACCCGGTCGGGGAGCAGTTCTTC
TRBD2	once	TRBV18	TRBJ2-7	CASSRGTNSLGEQYF	TGTGCCAGCTCACGAGGGACTAATTCTTTGGGCGAGCAGTACTTC
-	-	TRBV28	TRBJ2-1	CASSFRGVEQFF	TGTGCCAGCAGTTTCAGGGGTGTTGAGCAGTTCTTC
-	-	TRBV5-1	TRBJ1-2	CASSLNTVYGYTF	TGCGCCAGCAGCTTGAACACAGTTTATGGCTACACCTTC
TRBD1	-	TRBV10-2	TRBJ2-7	CASRDGTGSSYEQYF	TGCGCCAGCAGAGATGGGACAGGGAGCTCCTACGAGCAGTACTTC
TRBD2	-	TRBV25-1	TRBJ2-1	CASSEQGMGGRLTEQFF	TGTGCCAGCAGTGAACAGGGTATGGGCGGGAGATTGACTGAGCAGTTCTTC
TRBD1	-	TRBV6-1	TRBJ1-1	CASSADRGRTEAFF	TGTGCCAGCAGTGCGGACAGGGGGCGGACTGAAGCTTTCTTT
-	-	TRBV19	TRBJ2-7	CASSGIAPYRGYEQYF	TGTGCCAGTAGTGGAATAGCCCCCTATCGAGGGTACGAGCAGTACTTC
-	few	TRBV7-2	TRBJ1-2	CASSFRADNYGYTF	TGTGCCAGCAGCTTCAGGGCAGACAACTATGGCTACACCTTC
-	few	TRBV4-3	TRBJ1-2	CASSQEARRYGYTF	TGCGCCAGCAGCCAAGAGGCCAGGAGGTATGGCTACACCTTC
-	-	TRBV6-4	TRBJ1-4	CASKEQESSEKLFF	TGTGCCAGCAAGGAACAGGAGTCTTCCGAAAAACTGTTTTTT
-	-	TRBV19	TRBJ1-2	CASSPPVGGINGYTF	TGTGCCAGTAGTCCCCCCGTAGGAGGGATAAATGGCTACACCTTC
-	-	TRBV11-2	TRBJ1-4	CASSLRGGPNEKLFF	TGTGCCAGCAGCCTACGGGGGGGGCCCAATGAAAAACTGTTTTTT
TRBD1	-	TRBV9	TRBJ2-7	CASSPPRPRDREYEQYF	TGTGCCAGCAGCCCACCTCGCCCCCGGGACAGGGAATACGAGCAGTACTTC
TRBD1	-	TRBV28	TRBJ2-1	CASSDRAITYNEQFF	TGTGCCAGCAGCGACAGGGCGATAACCTACAATGAGCAGTTCTTC
TRBD1	few	TRBV2	TRBJ2-7	CASSGQGYEQYF	TGTGCCAGCTCGGGACAGGGCTACGAGCAGTACTTC
-	once	TRBV11-2	TRBJ1-5	CASSLDRGQPQHF	TGTGCCAGCAGCCTCGACCGGGGGCAGCCCCAGCATTTT
TRBD2	-	TRBV4-3	TRBJ2-7	CASSPRTSGYEQYF	TGCGCCAGCAGCCCACGGACTAGTGGGTACGAGCAGTACTTC
-	-	TRBV5-6	TRBJ2-7	CASSPVGKGSYEQYF	TGTGCCAGCAGTCCAGTCGGCAAAGGGAGCTACGAGCAGTACTTC
TRBD2	-	TRBV4-2	TRBJ2-2	CASSQERTSGRGGELFF	TGTGCCAGCAGCCAAGAGAGGACTAGCGGGAGGGGCGGGGAGCTGTTTTTT
-	few	TRBV7-9	TRBJ1-5	CASSPTGGNQPQHF	TGTGCCAGCAGCCCGACGGGGGGGAATCAGCCCCAGCATTTT
TRBD1	-	TRBV14	TRBJ1-3	CASSNRGSGNTIYF	TGTGCCAGCAGCAACAGGGGCTCTGGAAACACCATATATTTT
TRBD2	-	TRBV29-1	TRBJ2-1	CSGGLAGSYNEQFF	TGCAGCGGTGGACTAGCGGGGTCCTACAATGAGCAGTTCTTC
-	-	TRBV27	TRBJ2-5	CASSSSLGGETQYF	TGTGCCAGCAGTTCAAGCCTGGGGGGAGAGACCCAGTACTTC
-	-	TRBV28	TRBJ2-3	CASGSGSSTDTQYF	TGTGCCAGCGGGTCGGGTTCTAGCACAGATACGCAGTATTTT
TRBD1	-	TRBV6-5	TRBJ1-6	CASSRTGGDSPLHF	TGTGCCAGCAGCCGGACAGGGGGCGATTCACCCCTCCACTTT
-	once	TRBV25-1	TRBJ2-7	CASSASNSPFRSEQYF	TGTGCCAGCAGTGCCTCGAATTCACCCTTTAGGAGCGAGCAGTACTTC
TRBD2	-	TRBV7-6	TRBJ2-7	CASSPPGTTSYEQYF	TGTGCCAGCAGCCCCCCCGGGACTACCTCCTACGAGCAGTACTTC
TRBD1	-	TRBV9	TRBJ2-2	CASSPTGDRLGELFF	TGTGCCAGCAGCCCGACAGGGGATAGATTGGGGGAGCTGTTTTTT
TRBD2	-	TRBV27	TRBJ2-7	CASSSRLAGDYEQYF	TGTGCCAGCAGTTCGCGACTAGCGGGGGACTACGAGCAGTACTTC
-	-	TRBV18	TRBJ2-5	CASSPDSSGETQYF	TGTGCCAGCTCACCTGACAGCTCCGGGGAGACCCAGTACTTC
TRBD1	few	TRBV6-5	TRBJ1-2	CASTRGQGAYGYTF	TGTGCCAGCACTAGAGGACAGGGCGCCTATGGCTACACCTTC
-	-	TRBV5-1	TRBJ1-2	CASSAPDRSANYGYTF	TGCGCCAGCAGCGCCCCAGACAGGTCAGCTAACTATGGCTACACCTTC
-	-	TRBV4-3	TRBJ2-1	CASSQDSSVEQFF	TGCGCCAGCAGCCAAGATTCTTCGGTCGAGCAGTTCTTC
TRBD2	-	TRBV7-2	TRBJ2-1	CASSSGWLAGGFNNEQFF	TGTGCCAGCAGCTCCGGGTGGTTAGCGGGAGGTTTTAACAATGAGCAGTTCTTC
-	-	TRBV4-3	TRBJ2-1	CASSLRAFSDYPHNEQFF	TGCGCCAGCAGCCTAAGGGCCTTTTCGGACTACCCGCACAATGAGCAGTTCTTC
TRBD2	-	TRBV18	TRBJ2-3	CASSRNSAGGHGHADTQYF	TGTGCCAGCTCACGTAATTCTGCGGGGGGCCATGGCCATGCAGATACGCAGTATTTT
TRBD1	-	TRBV29-1	TRBJ2-2	CSVEVPWGQGAAGELFF	TGCAGCGTTGAGGTCCCGTGGGGACAGGGGGCGGCCGGGGAGCTGTTTTTT
-	-	TRBV7-3	TRBJ2-5	CASSLGGSQETQYF	TGTGCCAGCAGTTTGGGCGGGTCCCAAGAGACCCAGTACTTC
TRBD1	-	TRBV27	TRBJ1-1	CASTTGGLGTEAFF	TGTGCCAGCACCACAGGGGGCCTGGGCACTGAAGCTTTCTTT
-	-	TRBV6-5	TRBJ1-1	CASKQGWEAFF	TGTGCCAGCAAACAGGGTTGGGAAGCTTTCTTT
-	-	TRBV7-9	TRBJ1-2	CASSLDGVDGYTF	TGTGCCAGCAGCTTAGACGGGGTGGATGGCTACACCTTC
-	-	TRBV28	TRBJ2-5	CASSRTDFRQYF	TGTGCCAGCAGTCGGACAGATTTCCGCCAGTACTTC